These 16 T cell receptor beta chains came from one sample sequenced in a study of post-analysis software for immune sequencing data. These TCRs' antigens remain unknown. Incorporated into the TCR beta cDNA libraries were unique molecular identifiers, which served to reduce PCR and sequencing biases. TCRdb re-called the PCR reads with MiXCR, one entry per CDR3 protein. There are 400,000 to 500,000 distinct CDR3 sequences in the sample; 39% occur only once, and about 7.6% lies in the top ten. The study, taken as a whole, reports: Included in a set of about 5 TRBV segments more frequent in patients than controls were TRBV5-6, TRBV5-1 and TRBV20-1.

Sequenced: blood. These receptors originate from a girl aged 2-10 years with multiple sclerosis.

The gene calls are TRBV11-2 and TRBJ1-2, with a tentative D call TRBD1 (6 bases). Trimming stripped 5 bases from V and 0 bases from J, with 16 bases between. CDR1 and CDR2 from the germline V gene are SGHAT and FQNNGV. CDR3 length equals 16 residues. The chain's CDR3 is CASSARQVSSNYGYTF. DNA for the CDR3: TGTGCCAGCAGCGCCCGACAGGTCTCCTCTAACTATGGCTACACCTTC.

The genes are TRBV24-1 and TRBJ2-2; perhaps TRBD1 as D (6 bases). Trimming stripped 4 bases from V and 2 bases from J, with 22 bases between. Germline V gene data show CDR1 as KGHDR and CDR2 as SFDVKD. This CDR3 spans 19 amino acids. This CDR3 reads CATSDPTRQVLFNTGELFF. In DNA, the CDR3 is TGTGCCACCAGTGACCCCACCCGACAGGTCCTATTTAACACCGGGGAGCTGTTTTTT.

This rearrangement joins TRBV4-1 to TRBJ2-7, with a possible D match to TRBD1 (5 bases). Trimming took 0 bases from V and 2 from J, leaving 11 bases between them. The CDR3 sequence is 15 residues long. Germline assignment: CDR1 MGHRA and CDR2 YSYEKL. CDR3 DNA: TGCGCCAGCAGCCAAGACCAGGGTTGGACCTACGAGCAGTACTTC. Translating gives CASSQDQGWTYEQYF.

This chain's CDR3 is CASSPSTGTSNQPQHF. CDR3 coding DNA: TGTGCCAGCAGTCCCTCGACAGGGACTAGCAATCAGCCCCAGCATTTT. This chain connects TRBV28 to TRBJ1-5, with 7 bases lining up with TRBD1. Germline trimming cut 5 bases from V and 0 bases from J; bases unmatched to any gene: 7. CDR3 length: 16 amino acids. Germline assignment: CDR1 MDHEN and CDR2 SYDVKM.

This sequence joins TRBV12-3 or TRBV12-4 and TRBJ1-4; 8 nucleotides agree with TRBD1. This CDR3 has 16 residues. V gave up 3 bases and J gave up 3 bases; unmatched junction bases: 6. The CDR3 sequence: CASSLGRGPANEKLFF. CDR3 coding DNA: TGTGCCAGCAGTTTGGGCAGGGGGCCAGCTAATGAAAAACTGTTTTTT.

In its sample, this clonotype was seen once. The CDR3 loop reads CAWSTEAGGVQTRAQYF. The CDR3 DNA is TGTGCCTGGAGTACGGAGGCGGGGGGGGTACAAACCCGAGCCCAGTACTTC. The chain has TRBV30 and TRBJ2-7; 9 bases match TRBD2. The V and J ends lost 2 bases and 10 bases, in that order; junction bases with no gene match: 21. The CDR3 is 17 amino acids. CDR1 is GTSNPN, CDR2 SVGIG, per germline (reference sequence).

CDR3 in amino acids: CASSLSGRASLREQYF. The CDR3 DNA reads TGTGCCAGCAGTTTATCGGGGCGGGCGTCTTTAAGGGAGCAGTACTTC. This chain connects TRBV28 to TRBJ2-5; D may be TRBD1 or TRBD2 (5 bases each). This CDR3 is 16 amino acids long. Trimming took 1 base from V and 11 from J, leaving 23 bases between them. CDR1 and CDR2 from the germline V gene are MDHEN and SYDVKM. The full variable domain, with the rest looked up from reference TRBV28 and TRBJ2-5, is DVKVTQSSRYLVKRTGEKVFLECVQDMDHENMFWYRQDPGLGLRLIYFSYDVKMKEKGDIPEGYSVSREKKERFSLILESASTNQTSMYLCASSLSGRASLREQYFGPGTRLLVL.

This clonotype occurred a few times. J is TRBJ2-4 and V is TRBV4-1; 7 bases are a match to TRBD1. Germline CDR1 is MGHRA and CDR2 is YSYEKL. CDR3 size: 14 residues. The V gene end was trimmed by 3 bases and the J gene end by 7 bases; junction bases not matched to a gene: 6. CDR3 sequence (DNA): TGCGCCAGCAGCCAGGGACAGATGAGCAACATTCAGTACTTC. Translation: CASSQGQMSNIQYF.

This chain uses TRBV25-1 with TRBJ1-2, with D unclear. V was clipped by 2 bases and J by 3 bases, with 7 bases between them. The CDR3 is 13 amino acids. Per germline, CDR1 MGHDK and CDR2 SYGVNS. The CDR3: CASSERHYYGYTF. Written as DNA, the CDR3 is TGTGCCAGCAGTGAAAGGCACTACTATGGCTACACCTTC.

In this sample, this clonotype turned up a few times. The CDR3 nucleotides are TGTGCCAGCATAAGCGGGAGGAGGGGCGATGAGCAGTTCTTC. Amino acid sequence: CASISGRRGDEQFF. The chain joins TRBV6-5 to TRBJ2-1; 9 bases match TRBD2. Germline CDR1 is MNHEY and CDR2 is SVGAGI. The CDR3 runs 14 residues. Trimming cost V 7 bases and J 8 bases; bases outside gene matches: 9.

The chain couples TRBV7-8 to TRBJ2-2; TRBD2 aligns across 8 bases. The length of the CDR3 is 15 residues. Trimming cost V 3 bases and J 7 bases; bases outside gene matches: 7. The germline V gene encodes CDR1 SGHVS and CDR2 FQNEAQ. The CDR3 loop reads CASSFAGGPSGELFF. CDR3 nucleotides: TGTGCCAGCAGCTTTGCGGGGGGCCCCAGCGGGGAGCTGTTTTTT.

The chain recombines TRBV7-9 with TRBJ1-1; no reliable D call. Germline V gene lookup returns CDR1 SEHNR and CDR2 FQNEAQ (reference sequence). CDR3 size: 10 residues. Trimming left V 5 bases short and J 4 bases short, with 2 bases between. The CDR3 sequence: CASSLTEAFF. The CDR3 nucleotides are TGTGCCAGCAGCCTCACTGAAGCTTTCTTT.

A few counts support this clonotype. The V and J genes are TRBV20-1 and TRBJ2-7; TRBD1 aligns across 10 bases. The length of the CDR3 is 14 residues. The trim removed 1 base at V and 3 bases at J, leaving 3 bases unmatched. Germline V gene data show CDR1 as DFQATT and CDR2 as SNEGSKA (reference sequence). The CDR3 coding sequence is TGCAGTGCTAGAGGGGGACAGGGGAGCTACGAGCAGTACTTC. Protein sequence: CSARGGQGSYEQYF.

This clonotype was detected a few times. The chain is built from TRBV15 and TRBJ2-5; the match to TRBD2 covers 8 bases. The J call may not be correct, given that the DNA end is closer to TRBJ2-7. The CDR3 totals 16 residues. Germline V gives CDR1 LNHNV, CDR2 YYDKDF (reference sequence). CDR3 loop: CATSHTTAGGNYEQYF. The CDR3 bases are TGTGCCACCAGTCATACTACGGCGGGGGGCAACTACGAGCAGTACTTC.

A note on this clonotype: Germline and junction disagree at one end, which may indicate a read error. This chain's CDR3 is CAGSYSQTSGAYRDTQYF. The CDR3 nucleotides read TGTGCCGGCAGTTACTCCCAGACTAGCGGGGCCTATAGGGATACGCAGTATTTT. The chain couples TRBV6-5 to TRBJ2-3, with 11 bases aligning to TRBD2. This CDR3 is built from 18 residues. Germline V gene sequence: CDR1 MNHEY, CDR2 SVGAGI.

The chain's CDR3 is CASSLLGGSETEAFF. The CDR3 DNA reads TGCGCCAGCAGCTTGCTAGGGGGCTCTGAGACTGAAGCTTTCTTT. This chain connects TRBV5-1 to TRBJ1-1, with TRBD1 identical over 7 bases. The CDR3 is made up of 15 amino acids. Germline assignment: CDR1 SGHRS and CDR2 YFSETQ. Trimming at V came to 1 base and at J to 5 bases, leaving 8 bases not matched to a gene. The full variable domain, rest sourced from reference TRBV5-1 and TRBJ1-1, is KAGVTQTPRYLIKTRGQQVTLSCSPISGHRSVSWYQQTPGQGLQFLFEYFSETQRNKGNFPGRFSGRQFSNSRSEMNVSTLELGDSALYLCASSLLGGSETEAFFGQGTRLTVV.